One sample yielded the 29 T cell receptor beta chains listed below, sequenced in a study of long-term antiretroviral therapy in people with HIV. The immunoSEQ assay was v3.0, run at survey level. The method was immunoSEQ multiplex PCR; TCRdb's version includes in-frame clones alone and lacks a portion of them. The sample includes about 38,000 clones, around 80% of them seen just once. Here the sequenced sample was unsorted PBMCs, taken 1.5 years after starting antiretroviral therapy. Receptor source: a man younger than 35 with HIV.

The chain joins TRBV27 to TRBJ2-2; the match to TRBD1 covers 9 bases. This CDR3 comprises 15 residues. Germline V gene lookup returns CDR1 MNHEY and CDR2 SMNVEV (reference sequence). V lost 6 bases, J lost 5 bases, and 7 bases stayed unmatched. The CDR3 here is CASRNRGLGTGELFF. The CDR3 DNA is TGTGCCAGCAGAAACAGGGGGCTGGGGACCGGGGAGCTGTTTTTT.

This clone was found a few times. This chain connects TRBV6-6 to TRBJ2-7, with D tentatively TRBD1 (6 bases). Germline assignment: CDR1 MNHNY and CDR2 SVGAGI (reference sequence). The V gene lost 6 bases and the J gene lost 3 bases, with 15 bases spanning the gap. The CDR3 is 14 amino acids. The CDR3 spells CASRIPGQNYEQYF. The CDR3 DNA is TGTGCCAGCAGAATCCCGGGACAAAACTACGAGCAGTACTTC.

V and J are TRBV5-4 and TRBJ2-7; D remains unclear. Germline CDR1 is SGHNT and CDR2 is YYREEE (reference sequence). This CDR3 comprises 14 residues. V gave up 5 bases and J gave up 5 bases, with 17 bases separating them. The CDR3 reads CASSPGPLGNEQYF. In DNA form, the CDR3 reads TGTGCCAGCAGTCCGGGCCCCCTTGGGAACGAGCAGTACTTC.

This clone occurred once. This chain connects TRBV5-1 to TRBJ2-5; 10 positions agree with TRBD1. V was clipped by 3 bases and J by 5 bases; unmatched bases: 4. Germline CDR1 reads SGHRS; CDR2 reads YFSETQ. This CDR3 region has 14 residues. The CDR3 here is CASSYDRGLETQYF. The DNA for the CDR3 is TGCGCCAGCAGCTACGACAGGGGGCTCGAGACCCAGTACTTC.

The chain has TRBV5-8 and TRBJ2-2; 14 bases agree with TRBD2. The CDR3 is made up of 17 amino acids. The ends lost 4 bases at V and 3 bases at J; junction bases unmatched: 5. Germline V gene sequence: CDR1 SGHTS, CDR2 YDEGEE. Here the CDR3 reads CASSAGLAGVYTGELFF. CDR3 DNA sequence: TGTGCCAGCAGCGCGGGACTAGCGGGAGTTTACACCGGGGAGCTGTTTTTT.

This clone was counted a single time. The gene calls are TRBV9 and TRBJ2-3, with TRBD2 matching 8 bases. CDR1 is SGDLS and CDR2 is YYNGEE in the germline V gene. After removal of 0 bases from V and 3 bases from J, the junction contained 3 bases not matched to a gene. The CDR3 contains 15 residues. DNA of the CDR3: TGTGCCAGCAGCGTAGACGCGGGAGGAACAGATACGCAGTATTTT. This encodes CASSVDAGGTDTQYF.

The CDR3 protein is CASSLGGERAYEQYF. Here the CDR3 DNA reads TGTGCCAGCAGCTTAGGGGGGGAGAGGGCCTACGAGCAGTACTTC. The chain is built from TRBV7-2 and TRBJ2-7; D is perhaps TRBD2 (6 bases). The CDR3 covers 15 residues. Per germline, CDR1 SGHTA and CDR2 FQGNSA. V was trimmed by 1 base and J by 2 bases, leaving 12 bases between them. Combining the CDR3 with reference TRBV7-2 and TRBJ2-7 gives the whole variable domain GAGVSQSPSNKVTEKGKDVELRCDPISGHTALYWYRQSLGQGLEFLIYFQGNSAPDKSGLPSDRFSAERTGGSVSTLTIQRTQQEDSAVYLCASSLGGERAYEQYFGPGTRLTVT.

V is TRBV19 and J is TRBJ1-1, with D uncertain. Germline CDR1 is LNHDA and CDR2 is SQIVND (reference sequence). With 0 bases removed from V and 5 bases from J, the gap between germline ends came to 13 bases. The CDR3 extends over 15 amino acids. The CDR3 loop is CASSIDRHPLTEAFF. The CDR3 region has the DNA TGTGCCAGTAGTATAGATAGACATCCCCTGACTGAAGCTTTCTTT.

The chain is built from TRBV9 and TRBJ1-3; 7 positions agree with TRBD1. The CDR3 is 12 amino acids. With V trimmed by 2 bases and J by 13 bases, 6 bases remained unmatched. In germline, CDR1 is SGDLS, CDR2 YYNGEE. The CDR3 loop is CASSVPGQPIYF. The CDR3 coding sequence is TGTGCCAGCAGCGTTCCGGGACAGCCGATATATTTT.

This rearrangement joins TRBV23-1 to TRBJ1-1; D is unclear. TRBV23-1 is noted as an ORF with a role that remains uncertain. V gave up 7 bases and J gave up 1 base, with 10 bases separating them. The CDR3 runs to 13 residues. For the CDR3, the DNA is TGCGCCAGCAATTTGGGAAAGAACACTGAAGCTTTCTTT. It is translated as CASNLGKNTEAFF.

This clone is medium-sized (0.01 to 0.1%) within its sample. V and J are TRBV7-2 and TRBJ2-3; 7 bases align to TRBD2. CDR1 is SGHTA and CDR2 is FQGNSA in the germline V gene. V dropped 3 bases and J dropped 1; count of bases not matched to a gene: 4. The CDR3 contains 15 residues. The CDR3 DNA reads TGTGCCAGCAGCTTTGATGCGGGAGGCACAGATACGCAGTATTTT. It codes for CASSFDAGGTDTQYF.

DNA for the CDR3: TGCGCCAGCAGCTACTCAGTGCCGAGCTATGGCTACACCTTC. This translates into CASSYSVPSYGYTF. The chain combines TRBV5-1 with TRBJ1-2; no definite D call. Germline V lookup: CDR1 SGHRS, CDR2 YFSETQ. Trimming left V 3 bases short and J 4 bases short, with 13 bases between. There are 14 residues in the CDR3.

A few counts support this clone. The chain links TRBV11-2 to TRBJ2-7; TRBD2 aligns across 8 bases. The CDR3 is 15 residues long. Germline lookup yields CDR1 SGHAT and CDR2 FQNNGV. The ends lost 5 bases at V and 1 base at J; junction bases unmatched: 7. The CDR3 sequence: CASSQGLAGSYEQYF. In DNA form, the CDR3 reads TGTGCCAGCAGCCAGGGGCTAGCGGGTTCCTACGAGCAGTACTTC.

V is TRBV7-9 and J is TRBJ2-1; 11 bases are a match to TRBD2. The V gene's germline CDR1 is SEHNR and CDR2 FQNEAQ (reference sequence). V shed 3 bases, J shed 7 bases, and the junction held 5 bases outside the gene matches. The CDR3 runs 15 residues. CDR3 DNA: TGTGCCAGCAGCTTGGCGACTAGCGGGATTAATGAGCAGTTCTTC. This codes for CASSLATSGINEQFF.

The rearrangement joins TRBV7-9 to TRBJ2-3; possibly TRBD1 for D (5 bases). V dropped 1 base and J dropped 2 bases, with 13 bases sitting between them. CDR1 and CDR2 (germline): SEHNR, FQNEAQ (reference sequence). This CDR3 contains 16 residues. In DNA, the CDR3 is TGTGCCAGCAGCTTAGAGGGCAGGGCCGACACAGATACGCAGTATTTT. Translation: CASSLEGRADTDTQYF.

The J gene is TRBJ2-1, the V gene TRBV28; D may correspond to TRBD1 or TRBD2 (5 bases each). This CDR3 contains 17 residues. Germline V gene sequence: CDR1 MDHEN, CDR2 SYDVKM. With 6 bases removed from V and 3 bases from J, the gap between germline ends came to 21 bases. The CDR3 DNA follows: TGTGCCAGCAGCCTCCGGGGACGAGGTTTGGTCTACAATGAGCAGTTCTTC. It specifies CASSLRGRGLVYNEQFF.

The CDR3 protein is CASRMGGAGPYEQYF. The DNA for the CDR3 is TGTGCCAGCAGGATGGGGGGTGCAGGCCCCTACGAGCAGTACTTC. The chain is built from TRBV28 and TRBJ2-7, with D perhaps TRBD2 (6 bases). V shed 6 bases and J shed 2 bases, with 17 bases lying between them. Germline V gives CDR1 MDHEN, CDR2 SYDVKM. This CDR3 is built from 15 residues. Complete variable domain (other parts from reference TRBV28 and TRBJ2-7): DVKVTQSSRYLVKRTGEKVFLECVQDMDHENMFWYRQDPGLGLRLIYFSYDVKMKEKGDIPEGYSVSREKKERFSLILESASTNQTSMYLCASRMGGAGPYEQYFGPGTRLTVT.

V usage is TRBV6-5 and J usage is TRBJ1-5, with D unresolved. Per the germline V gene, CDR1 is MNHEY and CDR2 is SVGAGI. V shed 2 bases and J shed 9 bases, with 14 bases lying between them. The CDR3 sequence is 14 residues long. The CDR3 DNA sequence: TGTGCCAGCAGTTACCTAGACCGTGCGGGGCCCCAGCATTTT. This encodes CASSYLDRAGPQHF.

This clone was seen only a few times. The V and J genes are TRBV6-5 and TRBJ1-2; 10 nucleotides agree with TRBD1. Germline-derived CDR1 and CDR2 are MNHEY and SVGAGI. Germline trimming cut 6 bases from V and 8 bases from J; bases unmatched to any gene: 3. The CDR3 contains 12 residues. CDR3 coding DNA: TGTGCCAGCAGCCGGGGACAGGGGGGCTACACCTTC. Translated, it gives CASSRGQGGYTF.

This clone was seen only a few times. An end of the junction differs from the germline gene, which may be a read error. The rearrangement uses TRBV11-2 and TRBJ2-1; weak D call: TRBD2 (6 bases). CDR3 length: 14 residues. CDR1 is SGHAT, CDR2 FQNNGV, per germline. CDR3 region: CASSHRDSHNEQFF. The CDR3 DNA follows: TGTGCCAGCAGTCACCGGGACTCCCACAATGAGCAGTTCTTC.

The chain combines TRBV30 with TRBJ1-2; the match to TRBD1 covers 7 bases. The V gene's germline CDR1 is GTSNPN and CDR2 SVGIG (reference sequence). J gave up 8 bases and V 5 bases, and 17 bases lay outside the gene matches. There are 15 residues in the CDR3. The CDR3 reads CAWSAGTAGPIGYTF. The CDR3 DNA sequence: TGTGCCTGGTCCGCCGGGACAGCCGGTCCTATCGGCTACACCTTC.

V usage is TRBV6-1 and J usage is TRBJ2-1, with 11 bases fitting TRBD2. The ends lost 5 bases at V and 2 bases at J; junction bases unmatched: 2. CDR3 length equals 15 residues. Germline-derived CDR1 and CDR2 are MNHNS and SASEGT. Written as DNA, the CDR3 is TGTGCCAGCAGTCTGACTAGCGGGGCCTACAATGAGCAGTTCTTC. This gives the protein CASSLTSGAYNEQFF.

The J gene is TRBJ2-7, the V gene TRBV2; D possibly uses TRBD1 or TRBD2 (5 bases each). The V gene lost 6 bases and the J gene lost 3 bases, with 18 bases spanning the gap. Germline loops: CDR1 SNHLY, CDR2 FYNNEI. The CDR3 runs 15 residues. The CDR3 is CASRASQGPYYEQYF. In nucleotides, the CDR3 is TGTGCCAGCAGAGCCTCGCAGGGACCTTACTACGAGCAGTACTTC.

The gene calls are TRBV4-3 and TRBJ1-4; possibly TRBD1 for D (6 bases). This CDR3 region has 15 residues. V was cut by 1 base and J by 8 bases, with 14 bases left in between. Germline V gene data show CDR1 as LGHNA and CDR2 as YSLEER. This CDR3 reads CASSQGGHRREKLFF. The DNA of the CDR3 is TGCGCCAGCAGCCAAGGGGGACACCGGCGGGAAAAACTGTTTTTT.

The chain couples TRBV7-9 to TRBJ2-4, with TRBD2 matching 8 bases. This CDR3 has 16 amino acids. Germline V gene data show CDR1 as SEHNR and CDR2 as FQNEAQ (reference sequence). V trimming: 4 bases; J trimming: 0 bases; junction bases outside the gene matches: 5. The CDR3 loop is CASSSELAVAKNIQYF. In DNA, the CDR3 is TGTGCCAGCAGCTCCGAACTAGCGGTAGCCAAAAACATTCAGTACTTC.

V gene TRBV4-3 combines with J gene TRBJ2-1; 7 bases are a match to TRBD2. Germline V lookup: CDR1 LGHNA, CDR2 YSLEER. CDR3 length: 16 residues. The trim removed 4 bases at V and 0 bases at J, leaving 6 bases unmatched. The CDR3 region is CASSPNSGPSYNEQFF. For the CDR3, the DNA is TGCGCCAGCAGCCCAAATAGCGGGCCCTCCTACAATGAGCAGTTCTTC.

The chain combines TRBV5-6 with TRBJ1-2, with D maybe TRBD1 (6 bases). Germline V gives CDR1 SGHDT, CDR2 YYEEEE. The V end lost 2 bases, the J end lost 2 bases, and 19 bases lay between the germline ends. This CDR3 region has 17 residues. The CDR3 spells CASSFEGEGGRNYGYTF. In DNA, the CDR3 is TGTGCCAGCAGCTTTGAAGGTGAGGGGGGCCGAAACTATGGCTACACCTTC.

This sequence joins TRBV7-2 and TRBJ2-5; tentative D call: TRBD2 (6 bases). CDR3 length equals 13 residues. The V and J ends lost 2 bases and 2 bases respectively, with 6 bases between them. The germline gives CDR1 SGHTA, CDR2 FQGNSA. The CDR3 DNA follows: TGTGCCAGCAGCTTAAGCGGGCAAGAGACCCAGTACTTC. Encoded protein: CASSLSGQETQYF.

This clone was observed a handful of times. The rearrangement uses TRBV13 and TRBJ1-5; D is perhaps TRBD1 (5 bases). In germline, CDR1 is PRHDT, CDR2 FYEKMQ (reference sequence). Deletions cut 6 bases from V and 3 bases from J, with 18 bases between. The CDR3 contains 16 residues. The CDR3 region has the DNA TGTGCCAGCAGTTCTCGCAGGGATGAAGACAATCAGCCCCAGCATTTT. Translating gives CASSSRRDEDNQPQHF.